This TCR beta chain comes out of a study of CD4+ T cells in melanoma (dated by TCRdb to 2022 to 2024). Regarding the research as a whole: The study examined neoantigen-specific CD4+ T cells in human melanoma. On the study overall, not on this receptor specifically: Neoantigen-specific CD4+ T cells in melanoma were reported to show diverse differentiation states. The report described a correlation between neoantigen-specific CD4+ T cells and the function of CD8+ T cells, macrophages and B cells.

A note on this clone: Its antigen specificity is not known. Per-base qualities were not stored, and no clone one base away is much larger.

The germline ends are 20 bases apart after V is trimmed by 4 bases and J by 8 bases. CDR1 and CDR2, looked up from the germline V gene, are MDHEN and SYDVKM. The CDR3 measures 16 amino acids from cysteine to phenylalanine. CDR3 DNA is the only sequence kept; it has 48 bases, read in frame from the first base. The method was the immunoSEQ multiplex PCR assay. Not all clones reach the TCRdb copy of this immuneACCESS table, which keeps in-frame sequences only. Checked studies attribute under half of the gap to unresolved V genes and leave the rest unexplained. In all, the sample holds about 15,000 clones, and over 70% of those were seen once. The ten largest clones take up 6.4% of the sample. The donors were people with melanoma.

Input material: cells from a culture (not recorded whether cultured in vitro). The chain was built from TRBV28 and TRBJ1-4, and perhaps TRBD1 as D gene, on 5 matching bases. The receptor was isolated from a human donor with melanoma. The encoded CDR3 is CASSSPSLGEREKLFF. The nucleotides are TGTGCCAGCAGTTCCCCATCTCTAGGGGAAAGAGAAAAACTGTTTTTT.